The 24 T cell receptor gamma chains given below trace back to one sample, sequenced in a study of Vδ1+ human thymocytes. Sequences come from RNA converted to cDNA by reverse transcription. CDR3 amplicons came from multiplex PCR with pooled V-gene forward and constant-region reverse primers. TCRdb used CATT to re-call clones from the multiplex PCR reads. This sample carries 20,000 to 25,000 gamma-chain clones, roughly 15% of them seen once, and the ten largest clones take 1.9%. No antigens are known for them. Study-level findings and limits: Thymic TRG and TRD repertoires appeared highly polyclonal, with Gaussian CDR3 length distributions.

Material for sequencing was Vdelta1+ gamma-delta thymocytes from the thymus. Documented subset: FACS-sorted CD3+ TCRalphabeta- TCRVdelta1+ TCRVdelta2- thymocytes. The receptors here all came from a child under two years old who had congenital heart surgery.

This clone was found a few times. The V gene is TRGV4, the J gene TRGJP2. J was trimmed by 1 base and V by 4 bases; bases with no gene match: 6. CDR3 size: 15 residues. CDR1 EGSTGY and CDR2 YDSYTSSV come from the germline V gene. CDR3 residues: CATWESSSSDWIKTF. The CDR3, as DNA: TGTGCCACCTGGGAAAGTTCTAGTAGTGATTGGATCAAGACGTTT.

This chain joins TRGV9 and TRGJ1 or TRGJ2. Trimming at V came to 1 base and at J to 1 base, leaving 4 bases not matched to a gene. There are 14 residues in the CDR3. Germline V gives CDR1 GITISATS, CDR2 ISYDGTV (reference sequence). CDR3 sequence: CALWEVFNYYKKLF. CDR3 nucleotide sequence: TGTGCCTTGTGGGAGGTCTTCAATTATTATAAGAAACTCTTT.

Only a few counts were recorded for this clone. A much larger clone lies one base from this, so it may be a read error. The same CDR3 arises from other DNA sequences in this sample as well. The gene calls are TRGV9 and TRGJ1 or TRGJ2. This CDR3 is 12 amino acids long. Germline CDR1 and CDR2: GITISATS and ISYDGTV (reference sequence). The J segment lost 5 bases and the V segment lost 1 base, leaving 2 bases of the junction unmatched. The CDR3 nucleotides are TGTGCCTTGTGGGAGGTTCATTATAAGAAACTCTTT. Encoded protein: CALWEVHYKKLF.

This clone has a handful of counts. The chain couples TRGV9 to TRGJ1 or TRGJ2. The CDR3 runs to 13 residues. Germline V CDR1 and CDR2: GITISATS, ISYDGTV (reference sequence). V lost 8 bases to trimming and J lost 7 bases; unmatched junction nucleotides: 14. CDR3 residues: CALSLPLWYKKLF. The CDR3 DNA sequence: TGTGCCTTGTCTCTCCCCTTATGGTATAAGAAACTCTTT.

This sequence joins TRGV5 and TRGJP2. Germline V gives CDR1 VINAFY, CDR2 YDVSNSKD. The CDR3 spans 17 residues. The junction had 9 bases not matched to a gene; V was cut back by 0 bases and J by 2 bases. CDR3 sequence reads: CATWDRPPASSDWIKTF. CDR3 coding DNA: TGTGCCACCTGGGACAGGCCCCCAGCAAGTAGTGATTGGATCAAGACGTTT.

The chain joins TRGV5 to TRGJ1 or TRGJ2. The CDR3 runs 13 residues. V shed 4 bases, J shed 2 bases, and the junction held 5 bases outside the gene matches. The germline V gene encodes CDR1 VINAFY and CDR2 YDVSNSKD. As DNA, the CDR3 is TGTGCCACCTGGGAACAGGATTATTATAAGAAACTCTTT. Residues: CATWEQDYYKKLF.

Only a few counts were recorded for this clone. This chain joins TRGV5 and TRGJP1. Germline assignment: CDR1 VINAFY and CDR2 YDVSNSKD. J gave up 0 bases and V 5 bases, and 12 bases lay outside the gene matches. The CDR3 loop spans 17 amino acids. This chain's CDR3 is CATWANGGDTTGWFKIF. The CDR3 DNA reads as TGTGCCACCTGGGCCAACGGGGGGGATACCACTGGTTGGTTCAAGATATTT.

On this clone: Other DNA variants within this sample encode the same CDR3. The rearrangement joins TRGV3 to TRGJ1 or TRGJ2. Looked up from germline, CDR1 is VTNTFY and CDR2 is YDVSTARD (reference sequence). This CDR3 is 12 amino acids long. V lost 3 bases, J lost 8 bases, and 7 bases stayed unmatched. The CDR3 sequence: CATWDRPDKKLF. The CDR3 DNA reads TGTGCCACCTGGGACCGACCCGATAAGAAACTCTTT.

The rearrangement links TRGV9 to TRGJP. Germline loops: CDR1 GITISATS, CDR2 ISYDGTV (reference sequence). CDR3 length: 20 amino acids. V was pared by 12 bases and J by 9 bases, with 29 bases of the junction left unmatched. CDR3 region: CARTPCQGGVSGLGKKIKVF. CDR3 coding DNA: TGTGCCCGTACGCCCTGTCAAGGGGGCGTTTCGGGGTTGGGCAAAAAAATCAAGGTATTT.

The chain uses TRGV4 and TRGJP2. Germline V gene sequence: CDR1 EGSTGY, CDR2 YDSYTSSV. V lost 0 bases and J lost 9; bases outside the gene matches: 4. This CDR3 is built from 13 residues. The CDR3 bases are TGTGCCACCTGGGATGGGCTGTATTGGATCAAGACGTTT. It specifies CATWDGLYWIKTF.

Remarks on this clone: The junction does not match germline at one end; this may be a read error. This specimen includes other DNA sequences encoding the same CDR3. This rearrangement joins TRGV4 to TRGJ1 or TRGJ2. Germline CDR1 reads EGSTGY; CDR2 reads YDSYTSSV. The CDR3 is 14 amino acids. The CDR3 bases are TGTGCCACCTGGAATGGGCTCGATTATTATAAGAAACTCTTT. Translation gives CATWNGLDYYKKLF.

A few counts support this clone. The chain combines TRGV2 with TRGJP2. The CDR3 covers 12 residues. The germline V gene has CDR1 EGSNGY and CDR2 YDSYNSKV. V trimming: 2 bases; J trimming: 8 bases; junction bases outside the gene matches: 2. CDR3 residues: CATWDVDWIKTF. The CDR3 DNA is TGTGCCACCTGGGACGTCGATTGGATCAAGACGTTT.

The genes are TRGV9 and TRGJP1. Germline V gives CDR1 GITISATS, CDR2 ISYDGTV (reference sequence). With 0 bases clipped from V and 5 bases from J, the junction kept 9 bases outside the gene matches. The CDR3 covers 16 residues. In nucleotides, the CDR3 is TGTGCCTTGTGGGAGGTGCGAGGGATGACTGGTTGGTTCAAGATATTT. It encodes CALWEVRGMTGWFKIF.

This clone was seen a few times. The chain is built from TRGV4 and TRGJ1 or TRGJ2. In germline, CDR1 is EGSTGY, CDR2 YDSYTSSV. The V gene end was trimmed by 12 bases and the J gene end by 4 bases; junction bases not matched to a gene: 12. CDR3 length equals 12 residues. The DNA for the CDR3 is TGTGCCCCCGGCGGGGGATATTATAAGAAACTCTTT. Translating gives CAPGGGYYKKLF.

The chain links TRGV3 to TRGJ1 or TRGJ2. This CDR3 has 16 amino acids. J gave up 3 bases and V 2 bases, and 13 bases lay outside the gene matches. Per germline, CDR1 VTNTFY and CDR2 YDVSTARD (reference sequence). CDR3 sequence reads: CATWDTGSTLYYKKLF. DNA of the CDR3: TGTGCCACCTGGGACACAGGCTCAACCCTTTATTATAAGAAACTCTTT.

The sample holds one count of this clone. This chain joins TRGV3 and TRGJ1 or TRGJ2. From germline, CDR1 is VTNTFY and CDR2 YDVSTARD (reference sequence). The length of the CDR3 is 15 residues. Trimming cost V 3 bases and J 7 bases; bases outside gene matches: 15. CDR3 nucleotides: TGTGCCACCTGGGACCGACCCGTTTTGGGGTATAAGAAACTCTTT. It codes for CATWDRPVLGYKKLF.

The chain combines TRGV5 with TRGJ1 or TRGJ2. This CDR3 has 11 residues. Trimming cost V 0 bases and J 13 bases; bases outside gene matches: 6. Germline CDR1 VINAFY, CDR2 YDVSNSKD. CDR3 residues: CATWDRSPKLF. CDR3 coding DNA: TGTGCCACCTGGGACAGGAGCCCCAAACTCTTT.

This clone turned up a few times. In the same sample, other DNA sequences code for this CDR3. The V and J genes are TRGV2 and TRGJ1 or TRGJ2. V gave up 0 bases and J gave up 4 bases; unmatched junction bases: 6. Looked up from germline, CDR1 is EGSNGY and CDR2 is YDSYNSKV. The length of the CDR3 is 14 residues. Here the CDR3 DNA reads TGTGCCACCTGGGACGGGCTTGGGTATTATAAGAAACTCTTT. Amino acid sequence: CATWDGLGYYKKLF.

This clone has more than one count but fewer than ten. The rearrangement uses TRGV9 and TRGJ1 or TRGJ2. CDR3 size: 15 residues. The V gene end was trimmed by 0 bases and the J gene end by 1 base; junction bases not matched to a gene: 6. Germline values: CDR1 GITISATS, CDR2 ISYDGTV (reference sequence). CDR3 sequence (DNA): TGTGCCTTGTGGGAGGTGCTTGGAAATTATTATAAGAAACTCTTT. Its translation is CALWEVLGNYYKKLF.

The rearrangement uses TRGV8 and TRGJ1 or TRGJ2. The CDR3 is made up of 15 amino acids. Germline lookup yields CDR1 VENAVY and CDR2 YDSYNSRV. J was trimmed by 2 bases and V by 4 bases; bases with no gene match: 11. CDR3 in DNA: TGTGCCACCTGGGACCCCGGTTCGGATTATTATAAGAAACTCTTT. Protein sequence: CATWDPGSDYYKKLF.

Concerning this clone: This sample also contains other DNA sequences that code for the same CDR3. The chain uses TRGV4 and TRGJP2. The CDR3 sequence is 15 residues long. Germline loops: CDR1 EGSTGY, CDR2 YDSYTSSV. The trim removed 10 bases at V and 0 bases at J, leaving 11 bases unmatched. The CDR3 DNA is TGTGCCACTTGGAACGACCATAGTAGTGATTGGATCAAGACGTTT. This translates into CATWNDHSSDWIKTF.

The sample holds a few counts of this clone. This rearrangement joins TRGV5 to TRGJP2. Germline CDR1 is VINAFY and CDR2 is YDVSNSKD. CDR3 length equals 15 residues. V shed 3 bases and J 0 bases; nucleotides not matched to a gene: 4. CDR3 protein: CATWDSYSSDWIKTF. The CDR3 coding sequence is TGTGCCACCTGGGACTCCTATAGTAGTGATTGGATCAAGACGTTT.

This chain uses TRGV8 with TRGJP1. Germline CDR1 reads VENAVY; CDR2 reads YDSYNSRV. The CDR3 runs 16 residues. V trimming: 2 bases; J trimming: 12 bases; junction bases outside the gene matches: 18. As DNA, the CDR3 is TGTGCCACCTGGGATATTACCGGGTTTCGGTTGGGGTTCAAGATATTT. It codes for CATWDITGFRLGFKIF.

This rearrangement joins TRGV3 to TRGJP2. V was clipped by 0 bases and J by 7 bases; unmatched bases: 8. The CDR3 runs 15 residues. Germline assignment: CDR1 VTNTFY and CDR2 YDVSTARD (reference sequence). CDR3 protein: CATWDRLPSDWIKTF. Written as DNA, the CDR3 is TGTGCCACCTGGGACAGGCTGCCTTCTGATTGGATCAAGACGTTT.